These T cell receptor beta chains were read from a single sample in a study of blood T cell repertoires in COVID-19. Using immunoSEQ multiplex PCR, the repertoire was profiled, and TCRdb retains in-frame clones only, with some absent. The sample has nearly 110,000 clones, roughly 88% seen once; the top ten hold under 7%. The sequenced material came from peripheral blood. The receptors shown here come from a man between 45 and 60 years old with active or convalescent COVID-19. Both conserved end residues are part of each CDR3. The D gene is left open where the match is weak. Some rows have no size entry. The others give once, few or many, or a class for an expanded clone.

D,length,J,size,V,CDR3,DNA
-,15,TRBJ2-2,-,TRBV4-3,CASSQEGGRSGELFF,TGCGCCAGCAGCCAAGAAGGGGGTAGATCCGGGGAGCTGTTTTTT
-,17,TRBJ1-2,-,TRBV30,CAWSSFTRMTDHYGYTF,TGTGCCTGGAGTTCTTTTACGCGGATGACAGACCATTATGGCTACACCTTC
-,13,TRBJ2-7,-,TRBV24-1,CATSDSDSYEQYF,TGTGCCACCAGTGATTCCGACAGCTACGAGCAGTACTTC
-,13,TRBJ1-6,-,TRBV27,CASSFHSRSPLHF,TGTGCCAGCAGTTTTCACAGCCGGTCACCCCTCCACTTT
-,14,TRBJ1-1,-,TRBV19,CASSIGGWNTEAFF,TGTGCCAGTAGTATCGGAGGTTGGAACACTGAAGCTTTCTTT
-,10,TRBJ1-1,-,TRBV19,CASSTREAFF,TGTGCCAGTAGTACCCGTGAAGCTTTCTTT
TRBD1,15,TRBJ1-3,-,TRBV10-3,CAISESDRGGNTIYF,TGTGCCATCAGTGAATCTGACAGGGGAGGAAACACCATATATTTT
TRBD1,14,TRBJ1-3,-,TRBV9,CASSIGTDGNTIYF,TGTGCCAGCAGCATCGGGACAGACGGAAACACCATATATTTT
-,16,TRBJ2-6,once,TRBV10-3,CAISESGVAGANVLTF,TGTGCCATCAGTGAGTCAGGGGTTGCTGGGGCCAACGTCCTGACTTTC
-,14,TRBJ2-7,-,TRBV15,CATSRGDSNYEQYF,TGTGCCACCAGCAGGGGTGACAGTAACTACGAGCAGTACTTC
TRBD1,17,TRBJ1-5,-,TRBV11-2,CASSQSPLTGDNQPQHF,TGTGCCAGCAGCCAAAGCCCCCTGACAGGGGATAATCAGCCCCAGCATTTT
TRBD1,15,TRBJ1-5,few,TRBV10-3,CAISVEDRASQPQHF,TGTGCCATCAGTGTGGAGGACAGGGCTAGTCAGCCCCAGCATTTT
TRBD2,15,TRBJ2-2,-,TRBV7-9,CASSLAGANTGELFF,TGTGCCAGCAGCTTGGCGGGAGCGAACACCGGGGAGCTGTTTTTT
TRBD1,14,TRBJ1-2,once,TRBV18,CASSPGQGGYGYTF,TGTGCCAGCTCACCAGGACAGGGTGGGTATGGCTACACCTTC
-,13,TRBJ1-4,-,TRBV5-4,CASSSSVNEKLFF,TGTGCCAGCAGCTCCTCCGTGAATGAAAAACTGTTTTTT
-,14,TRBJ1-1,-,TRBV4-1,CASSPVTGNTEAFF,TGCGCCAGCAGCCCCGTGACAGGGAACACTGAAGCTTTCTTT
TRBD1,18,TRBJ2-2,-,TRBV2,CACQPGQGLGLNTGELFF,TGTGCCTGCCAACCGGGACAGGGTCTTGGTTTGAACACCGGGGAGCTGTTTTTT
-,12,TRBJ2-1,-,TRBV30,CAWGRMGGEQFF,TGTGCCTGGGGGAGGATGGGTGGCGAGCAGTTCTTC
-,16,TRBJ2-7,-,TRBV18,CASSPGVGTESYEQYF,TGTGCCAGCTCTCCGGGAGTCGGGACAGAATCCTACGAGCAGTACTTC
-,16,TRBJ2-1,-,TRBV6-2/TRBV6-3,CASSSTGGSGYNEQFF,TGTGCCAGCAGTTCGACCGGAGGGAGCGGGTACAATGAGCAGTTCTTC
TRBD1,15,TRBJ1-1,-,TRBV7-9,CASSTGGRENTEAFF,TGTGCCAGCAGCACAGGGGGCAGAGAGAACACTGAAGCTTTCTTT
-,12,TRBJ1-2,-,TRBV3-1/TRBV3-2,CASSDNPGGYTF,TGTGCCAGCAGCGACAACCCGGGAGGCTACACCTTC
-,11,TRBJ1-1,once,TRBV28,CASSFLSLAFF,TGTGCCAGCAGTTTCTTAAGCTTAGCTTTCTTT
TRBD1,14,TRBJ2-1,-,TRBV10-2,CASSGPTGENEQFF,TGCGCCAGCAGTGGGCCTACAGGGGAAAATGAGCAGTTCTTC
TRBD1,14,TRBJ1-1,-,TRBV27,CASSLTQGVTEAFF,TGTGCCAGCAGTTTGACGCAGGGGGTCACTGAAGCTTTCTTT
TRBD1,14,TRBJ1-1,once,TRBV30,CAWIPSTGVTEAFF,TGTGCCTGGATCCCCTCCACAGGGGTTACTGAAGCTTTCTTT